This is a list of T cell receptor beta chains from one sample in a study of OX40 agonist ivuxolimab in advanced cancers. Measured with immunoSEQ multiplex PCR; TCRdb has only the in-frame clones, and not every one. The sample lists around 60,000 clones; 89% were seen once. Sequencing was performed on CD4+ or CD8+ T cells sorted from blood, taken in a trial of the OX40 agonist ivuxolimab. All receptors come from an adult with an advanced solid tumor such as melanoma, head and neck, liver or kidney cancer. The CDR3 runs from the conserved cysteine through the conserved F or W. Each record gives: clone size, V gene, J gene, D gene, CDR3 protein, CDR3 DNA. A D gene is named only where the DNA matches it firmly. Not all rows give a size; the values are once, few, many and, for expanded clones, a class.

.	TRBV19	TRBJ1-1	.	CASSMGKVVRTEAFF	TGTGCCAGTAGTATGGGCAAGGTGGTGAGGACTGAAGCTTTCTTT
.	TRBV6-1	TRBJ1-2	.	CASSEMGRPGGSLNYGYTF	TGTGCCAGCAGTGAGATGGGTCGGCCGGGAGGGAGTCTTAACTATGGCTACACCTTC
.	TRBV27	TRBJ2-7	.	CASSGSYEQYF	TGTGCCAGCAGTGGCTCCTACGAGCAGTACTTC
.	TRBV27	TRBJ2-7	.	CATRLGPSYEQYF	TGTGCCACCCGGCTGGGACCTTCCTACGAGCAGTACTTC
.	TRBV27	TRBJ2-1	.	CASSFGRANEQFF	TGTGCCAGCAGTTTCGGGCGGGCCAATGAGCAGTTCTTC
.	TRBV10-3	TRBJ2-5	.	CAISVSPGETQYF	TGTGCCATCAGTGTCTCTCCGGGAGAGACCCAGTACTTC
.	TRBV29-1	TRBJ1-2	.	CSVSEGMSYGYTF	TGCAGCGTTTCAGAAGGAATGAGCTATGGCTACACCTTC
.	TRBV19	TRBJ2-3	TRBD2	CASSPGTTGTDTQYF	TGTGCCAGTAGTCCCGGGACTACCGGCACAGATACGCAGTATTTT
.	TRBV7-9	TRBJ2-7	.	CASSFGDARDEQYF	TGTGCCAGCAGCTTTGGGGACGCCCGAGACGAGCAGTACTTC
.	TRBV9	TRBJ1-2	.	CASSGGRENYGYTF	TGTGCCAGCAGCGGAGGACGGGAAAACTATGGCTACACCTTC
.	TRBV4-1	TRBJ2-7	TRBD1	CASSQGGDRHAYEQYF	TGCGCCAGCAGCCAAGGGGGGGACAGGCACGCCTACGAGCAGTACTTC
once	TRBV27	TRBJ2-1	TRBD2	CASSLRGGPYNEQFF	TGTGCCAGCAGCCTTCGGGGGGGCCCCTACAATGAGCAGTTCTTC
.	TRBV19	TRBJ2-7	TRBD2	CASRIGTSGTYEQYF	TGTGCCAGTAGAATAGGGACTAGCGGCACCTACGAGCAGTACTTC
once	TRBV7-9	TRBJ2-7	.	CASSPSWNEQYF	TGTGCCAGCAGCCCGTCGTGGAACGAGCAGTACTTC
.	TRBV4-1	TRBJ2-7	.	CASSQDDPGDEQYF	TGCGCCAGCAGCCAGGACGACCCTGGGGACGAGCAGTACTTC
.	TRBV28	TRBJ2-3	TRBD2	CASSSGTKYTDTQYF	TGTGCCAGCAGTTCAGGGACTAAATACACAGATACGCAGTATTTT
.	TRBV7-3	TRBJ1-1	.	CASSLRIRDTEAFF	TGTGCCAGCAGCTTAAGGATTAGGGACACTGAAGCTTTCTTT
.	TRBV10-3	TRBJ1-2	.	CAISGPVGPHTSYGYTF	TGTGCCATCAGTGGGCCGGTAGGACCTCATACGTCTTATGGCTACACCTTC
.	TRBV9	TRBJ2-3	.	CASSVVGGPTDTQYF	TGTGCCAGCAGCGTAGTAGGGGGTCCCACAGATACGCAGTATTTT
.	TRBV29-1	TRBJ1-4	.	CSVEDLRANEKLFF	TGCAGCGTTGAGGACCTTAGGGCTAATGAAAAACTGTTTTTT
.	TRBV13	TRBJ2-7	.	CASSLAGRPSSEQYF	TGTGCCAGCAGCTTAGCTGGGAGACCCTCCTCCGAGCAGTACTTC
.	TRBV4-1	TRBJ2-7	.	CASSQDNYEQYF	TGCGCCAGCAGCCAAGATAATTACGAGCAGTACTTC
.	TRBV9	TRBJ1-1	TRBD1	CASSVTTGAEAFF	TGTGCCAGCAGCGTAACGACAGGGGCTGAAGCTTTCTTT
.	TRBV7-8	TRBJ2-7	.	CASSLQVFSYEQYF	TGTGCCAGCAGCTTACAGGTGTTCTCCTACGAGCAGTACTTC
few	TRBV27	TRBJ1-2	TRBD1	CASSPTGAGYTF	TGTGCCAGCAGTCCGACAGGGGCTGGCTACACCTTC
.	TRBV4-1	TRBJ2-7	.	CASSEVSIKMSSYEQYF	TGCGCCAGCAGCGAAGTTTCGATAAAAATGAGCTCCTACGAGCAGTACTTC
.	TRBV2	TRBJ2-1	TRBD2	CASPSGTYNEQFF	TGTGCCAGCCCTAGCGGCACCTACAATGAGCAGTTCTTC
once	TRBV28	TRBJ2-3	TRBD2	CASSPTPGTSSATDTQYF	TGTGCCAGCAGTCCTACCCCCGGGACTAGCTCAGCGACAGATACGCAGTATTTT
.	TRBV7-9	TRBJ2-6	.	CASGPTRGANVLTF	TGTGCCAGCGGGCCTACTCGCGGGGCCAACGTCCTGACTTTC
.	TRBV6-5	TRBJ2-7	.	CASSYGRAGSYEQYF	TGTGCCAGCAGTTACGGCCGTGCGGGGTCCTACGAGCAGTACTTC
once	TRBV7-9	TRBJ1-1	.	CASSLGYWNTEAFF	TGTGCCAGCAGCTTAGGGTACTGGAACACTGAAGCTTTCTTT
.	TRBV18	TRBJ2-2	TRBD1	CASSYGQVLTGELFF	TGTGCCAGCTCATACGGACAGGTCCTCACCGGGGAGCTGTTTTTT
.	TRBV2	TRBJ1-1	.	CASSDNREGSTEAFF	TGTGCCAGCAGTGATAACAGGGAGGGGTCCACTGAAGCTTTCTTT
.	TRBV18	TRBJ2-7	.	CASSPPQYPNSYEQYF	TGTGCCAGCTCACCACCCCAGTACCCAAACTCCTACGAGCAGTACTTC
.	TRBV2	TRBJ2-7	.	CASRGSIEQYF	TGTGCCAGCCGAGGGTCCATCGAGCAGTACTTC
.	TRBV5-4	TRBJ2-3	.	CASSFKRSTDTQYF	TGTGCCAGCAGCTTCAAGCGGAGCACAGATACGCAGTATTTT
.	TRBV28	TRBJ2-7	.	CASTIHGDTYEQYF	TGTGCCAGCACCATACATGGGGATACCTACGAGCAGTACTTC
.	TRBV27	TRBJ1-5	.	CASSLTGFHQPQHF	TGTGCCAGCAGTTTAACAGGGTTCCATCAGCCCCAGCATTTT
.	TRBV7-7	TRBJ2-7	TRBD1	CASSLGTGDEQYF	TGTGCCAGCAGCTTAGGGACAGGGGACGAGCAGTACTTC
.	TRBV27	TRBJ2-2	.	CASSWGWGELFF	TGTGCCAGCAGTTGGGGGTGGGGGGAGCTGTTTTTT
.	TRBV5-1	TRBJ1-1	TRBD1	CASSFRQGLNTEAFF	TGCGCCAGCAGCTTCAGACAGGGACTGAACACTGAAGCTTTCTTT
.	TRBV30	TRBJ2-1	.	CATNEQFF	TGTGCCACCAATGAGCAGTTCTTC
few	TRBV5-1	TRBJ2-1	TRBD2	CASSSTAGTSYNEQFF	TGCGCCAGCAGCTCGACAGCCGGGACTAGCTACAATGAGCAGTTCTTC
.	TRBV19	TRBJ2-1	TRBD2	CASEAGVSYNEQFF	TGTGCCAGCGAAGCGGGGGTCTCCTACAATGAGCAGTTCTTC
.	TRBV7-3	TRBJ2-5	TRBD1	CASSLPGTGGQETQYF	TGTGCCAGCAGCTTACCCGGGACAGGGGGTCAAGAGACCCAGTACTTC
.	TRBV6-1	TRBJ2-1	.	CASTRGQGFENEQFF	TGTGCCAGCACCCGGGGGCAGGGCTTCGAGAATGAGCAGTTCTTC
once	TRBV9	TRBJ2-3	.	CASSVDAPDTQYF	TGTGCCAGCAGCGTAGACGCCCCAGATACGCAGTATTTT
once	TRBV30	TRBJ2-7	.	CAWLVSSYEQYF	TGTGCCTGGTTGGTGAGCTCCTACGAGCAGTACTTC
.	TRBV11-3	TRBJ2-1	.	CASSLTPGINNEQFF	TGTGCCAGCAGCTTAACCCCAGGGATTAACAATGAGCAGTTCTTC
.	TRBV5-1	TRBJ1-3	TRBD1	CASSLGEGARNTIYF	TGCGCCAGCAGCTTGGGAGAGGGGGCTCGAAACACCATATATTTT
.	TRBV5-6	TRBJ2-1	.	CASSIGPRSYNEQFF	TGTGCCAGCAGCATAGGGCCGCGCTCCTACAATGAGCAGTTCTTC
once	TRBV2	TRBJ2-7	TRBD1	CASSEGTGALSYEQYF	TGTGCCAGCAGTGAGGGGACAGGGGCCCTCTCCTACGAGCAGTACTTC
.	TRBV28	TRBJ2-1	TRBD2	CASVYHLSGLVNNEQFF	TGTGCCAGCGTCTACCACCTCTCGGGACTAGTAAACAATGAGCAGTTCTTC